This TCR beta chain was found in a study of shared clonotypes between healthy human individuals. The study's findings and limits: Naive CD4 clonotypes overlapped across a few donors at about 5.3%. Exclusively blood specimens were collected; tissue repertoires likely differ.

Cells designated naive CD8 were CD45RO-negative and were positively selected for CCR7, with terminally differentiated effector memory CD45RA+ cells excluded. Donors were Caucasian adults residing in Nashville, Tennessee, USA. As to this clone: Its antigen is unknown.

TCRdb's copy holds only in-frame clones and misses some; the assay was immunoSEQ multiplex PCR. Here the sample spans roughly 810,000 clones, 95% to 97% being singletons. Germline V gene data show CDR1 as MNHEY and CDR2 as SMNVEV (reference sequence). The CDR3 runs to 15 residues. Trimming pared 5 bases from V and 3 bases from J, leaving 17 bases between. Material: naive CD8+ T cells sorted from blood. The receptor's source is a man aged 25-40 years in good health. J is TRBJ2-7 and V is TRBV27; perhaps TRBD2 as D (5 bases). The CDR3 spells CASSSDFGRNYEQYF. The CDR3 region has the DNA TGTGCCAGCAGTAGCGATTTTGGGAGAAACTACGAGCAGTACTTC.